One sample yielded the 27 T cell receptor beta chains listed below, sequenced in a study of T cell responses to AZD1222 COVID-19 vaccine. Generated by immunoSEQ multiplex PCR, the TCRdb table keeps only in-frame clones and is missing some. The sample includes 95,000 to 150,000 clones, roughly 90% of them seen just once. The source was peripheral blood, collected on day 0 of AZD1222 vaccination. Source of these receptors: an adult in good health.

The V and J genes are TRBV7-9 and TRBJ2-5; D might be TRBD1 (5 bases). Trimming took 8 bases from V and 4 from J, leaving 23 bases between them. This CDR3 contains 16 residues. The germline gives CDR1 SEHNR, CDR2 FQNEAQ (reference sequence). This CDR3 reads CASPEESQGLGETQYF. DNA for the CDR3: TGTGCCAGCCCCGAGGAGTCGCAGGGCCTGGGAGAGACCCAGTACTTC.

The rearrangement uses TRBV18 and TRBJ2-7, with D unresolved. Trimming stripped 3 bases from V and 0 bases from J, with 15 bases between. Germline lookup yields CDR1 KGHSH and CDR2 LQKENI. This CDR3 comprises 16 residues. This CDR3 reads CASSPKRTLSSYEQYF. The DNA for the CDR3 is TGTGCCAGCTCACCCAAAAGGACGTTGAGCTCCTACGAGCAGTACTTC.

This chain uses TRBV19 with TRBJ2-7, with D possibly TRBD1 on 6 matching bases. The V end lost 5 bases, the J end lost 2 bases, and 7 bases lay between the germline ends. The germline gives CDR1 LNHDA, CDR2 SQIVND (reference sequence). This CDR3 is 12 amino acids long. CDR3 region: CASSPGAYEQYF. The CDR3 DNA reads TGTGCCAGTAGTCCAGGGGCCTACGAGCAGTACTTC. The whole variable domain, remainder taken from reference TRBV19 and TRBJ2-7, is DGGITQSPKYLFRKEGQNVTLSCEQNLNHDAMYWYRQDPGQGLRLIYYSQIVNDFQKGDIAEGYSVSREKKESFPLTVTSAQKNPTAFYLCASSPGAYEQYFGPGTRLTVT.

This chain links TRBV29-1 with TRBJ2-3; no clear D. Germline lookup yields CDR1 SQVTM and CDR2 ANQGSEA. With 3 bases removed from V and 2 bases from J, the gap between germline ends came to 9 bases. This CDR3 is 13 amino acids long. The CDR3 spells CSVETSATDTQYF. The CDR3 DNA follows: TGCAGCGTTGAGACGTCAGCCACAGATACGCAGTATTTT.

The J gene is TRBJ2-1, the V gene TRBV14; tentatively, D is TRBD2 (7 bases). Germline V lookup: CDR1 SGHDN, CDR2 FVKESK. Trimming cost V 5 bases and J 4 bases, with 21 bases left between them. The CDR3 totals 17 residues. Written as DNA, the CDR3 is TGTGCCAGCAGCAAAGGGGGGGCCCGCCGTCTTTACAATGAGCAGTTCTTC. It is translated as CASSKGGARRLYNEQFF.

The chain couples TRBV27 to TRBJ2-2; maybe TRBD1 (6 bases). CDR1 is MNHEY and CDR2 is SMNVEV in the germline V gene (reference sequence). V lost 9 bases and J lost 4, with 9 bases in between. The CDR3 sequence is 12 residues long. The chain's CDR3 is CASAGATGELFF. The CDR3 bases are TGTGCCAGTGCAGGGGCCACCGGGGAGCTGTTTTTT.

DNA for the CDR3: TGTGCCAGCAGCTTATGGGGGACAGGGGGTCAGGGCTACACCTTC. Residues: CASSLWGTGGQGYTF. The chain combines TRBV7-6 with TRBJ1-2; TRBD1 matches 11 bases. J was trimmed by 8 bases and V by 2 bases; bases with no gene match: 7. CDR1 is SGHVS, CDR2 FNYEAQ, per germline. This CDR3 comprises 15 residues.

V usage is TRBV29-1 and J usage is TRBJ1-1; D not resolved. V was clipped by 5 bases and J by 1 base, with 5 bases between them. Germline CDR1 SQVTM, CDR2 ANQGSEA. CDR3 length: 11 amino acids. The CDR3 spells CSVSSNTEAFF. The CDR3 DNA is TGCAGCGTTTCTTCGAACACTGAAGCTTTCTTT.

The chain combines TRBV18 with TRBJ2-5, with 8 bases matching TRBD1. V was clipped by 4 bases and J by 2 bases; unmatched bases: 6. This CDR3 contains 15 residues. CDR1 is KGHSH and CDR2 is LQKENI in the germline V gene. DNA of the CDR3: TGTGCCAGCTCACGCCGGACAGGGATTCAAGAGACCCAGTACTTC. Its translation is CASSRRTGIQETQYF.

The V call is TRBV20-1, the J call TRBJ1-3; D not resolved. V was clipped by 6 bases and J by 0 bases, with 9 bases between them. The CDR3 runs to 13 residues. CDR1 is DFQATT and CDR2 is SNEGSKA in the germline V gene (reference sequence). CDR3 region: CSASRDSGNTIYF. Written as DNA, the CDR3 is TGCAGTGCCAGTCGGGACTCTGGAAACACCATATATTTT.

The chain links TRBV5-1 to TRBJ2-2; 8 nucleotides align to TRBD2. The V gene's germline CDR1 is SGHRS and CDR2 YFSETQ. With V trimmed by 0 bases and J by 1 base, 2 bases remained unmatched. CDR3 size: 16 residues. The CDR3 nucleotides read TGCGCCAGCAGCTTGGAAGCGGGGGTGAACACCGGGGAGCTGTTTTTT. It is translated as CASSLEAGVNTGELFF. Full variable domain (rest looked up from reference TRBV5-1 and TRBJ2-2): KAGVTQTPRYLIKTRGQQVTLSCSPISGHRSVSWYQQTPGQGLQFLFEYFSETQRNKGNFPGRFSGRQFSNSRSEMNVSTLELGDSALYLCASSLEAGVNTGELFFGEGSRLTVL.

The V call is TRBV3-1 (or the pseudogene TRBV3-2), the J call TRBJ1-6, with D unclear. Trimming cost V 4 bases and J 7 bases, with 14 bases left between them. The CDR3 has 15 amino acids. Per the germline V gene, CDR1 is LGHDT and CDR2 is YNNKEL (reference sequence). CDR3 sequence reads: CASSPNTVRNSPLHF. CDR3 coding DNA: TGTGCCAGCAGCCCGAACACGGTACGGAATTCACCCCTCCACTTT.

V is TRBV5-6 and J is TRBJ2-7, with D unresolved. The CDR3 totals 13 residues. V shed 2 bases and J shed 3 bases, with 9 bases lying between them. Germline CDR1 is SGHDT and CDR2 is YYEEEE. CDR3 loop: CASSLGDDYEQYF. CDR3 DNA sequence: TGTGCCAGCAGCTTAGGCGACGACTACGAGCAGTACTTC.

This chain uses TRBV2 with TRBJ1-4; 7 bases match TRBD1. V lost 1 base, J lost 3 bases, and 2 bases stayed unmatched. Germline loops: CDR1 SNHLY, CDR2 FYNNEI. The CDR3 extends over 15 amino acids. CDR3 protein: CASSEDRGANEKLFF. CDR3 bases: TGTGCCAGCAGTGAAGACAGGGGAGCTAATGAAAAACTGTTTTTT.

This rearrangement joins TRBV2 to TRBJ1-5; D may be TRBD1 (5 bases). Germline V CDR1 and CDR2: SNHLY, FYNNEI. V was cut by 4 bases and J by 4 bases, with 8 bases left in between. This CDR3 has 13 amino acids. For the CDR3, the DNA is TGTGCCAGCAGTGGAGGGGAGAATCAGCCCCAGCATTTT. Its translation: CASSGGENQPQHF.

The V gene is TRBV19, the J gene TRBJ2-7; possible D gene TRBD2, 6 bases. The CDR3 has 12 amino acids. The V gene lost 5 bases and the J gene lost 5 bases, with 10 bases spanning the gap. The germline gives CDR1 LNHDA, CDR2 SQIVND (reference sequence). CDR3 in amino acids: CASSGAGNEQYF. The CDR3 DNA is TGTGCCAGTAGTGGCGCGGGGAACGAGCAGTACTTC.

V usage is TRBV6-1 and J usage is TRBJ2-7; D not certain. V gave up 2 bases and J gave up 7 bases, with 18 bases separating them. Germline assignment: CDR1 MNHNS and CDR2 SASEGT. CDR3 length: 15 amino acids. CDR3 in amino acids: CASSERRTPPREQYF. The DNA for the CDR3 is TGTGCCAGCAGTGAAAGGAGAACCCCCCCGAGGGAGCAGTACTTC.

This chain uses TRBV6-1 with TRBJ1-1, with 8 bases matching TRBD1. The CDR3 contains 16 residues. The trim removed 1 base at V and 0 bases at J, leaving 4 bases unmatched. Germline V CDR1 and CDR2: MNHNS, SASEGT. CDR3 loop: CASSEGRDRMNTEAFF. In DNA form, the CDR3 reads TGTGCCAGCAGTGAAGGTAGGGACAGGATGAACACTGAAGCTTTCTTT.

This sequence joins TRBV6-1 and TRBJ2-7; 9 bases are shared with TRBD1. J was trimmed by 6 bases and V by 5 bases; bases with no gene match: 8. This CDR3 comprises 14 residues. Germline CDR1 MNHNS, CDR2 SASEGT. CDR3 sequence reads: CASSRRTGEGEQYF. DNA for the CDR3: TGTGCCAGCAGTAGACGGACAGGGGAGGGCGAGCAGTACTTC.

This clone was seen a few times. V and J are TRBV30 and TRBJ1-1, with D possibly TRBD1 on 6 matching bases. CDR1 GTSNPN and CDR2 SVGIG come from the germline V gene (reference sequence). This CDR3 has 12 residues. V was pared by 5 bases and J by 9 bases, with 16 bases between. DNA of the CDR3: TGTGCCTGGGGATCCCGGGACATTAAAGCTTTCTTT. This encodes CAWGSRDIKAFF.

The V gene is TRBV10-3, the J gene TRBJ2-7; 8 bases line up with TRBD1. The ends lost 1 base at V and 5 bases at J; junction bases unmatched: 7. The germline CDR1 and CDR2 sequences are ENHRY and SYGVKD. The CDR3 contains 15 residues. As DNA, the CDR3 is TGTGCCATCAGTGAGTTAGGGGACAGGTTGCACGAGCAGTACTTC. Protein product: CAISELGDRLHEQYF.

This rearrangement joins TRBV7-2 to TRBJ2-1; D uncertain. CDR1 is SGHTA, CDR2 FQGNSA, per germline. V was pared by 5 bases and J by 0 bases, with 8 bases between. The CDR3 runs 14 residues. The CDR3 bases are TGTGCCAGCAGCCTTCATAGCTCCTACAATGAGCAGTTCTTC. Translating it yields CASSLHSSYNEQFF.

This clone came up once. V usage is TRBV23-1 and J usage is TRBJ1-2; 8 bases fit TRBD1. TRBV23-1 is identified as an open reading frame with a role that is uncertain. V lost 6 bases to trimming and J lost 6 bases; unmatched junction nucleotides: 15. CDR3 size: 16 residues. In DNA, the CDR3 is TGCGCCAGCAGAGCCCCGGACAGGGATTGGGTTGATGGCTACACCTTC. As protein: CASRAPDRDWVDGYTF.

V and J are TRBV7-9 and TRBJ2-7, with D hard to call. The CDR3 runs 13 residues. Germline V gene data show CDR1 as SEHNR and CDR2 as FQNEAQ (reference sequence). Trimming took 6 bases from V and 6 from J, leaving 15 bases between them. CDR3 loop: CASSIGQPREQYF. The CDR3 coding sequence is TGTGCCAGCAGTATAGGTCAGCCCCGCGAGCAGTACTTC.

This chain connects TRBV27 to TRBJ1-1; D may be TRBD1 (5 bases). CDR3 length: 15 amino acids. CDR1 is MNHEY, CDR2 SMNVEV, per germline (reference sequence). In DNA form, the CDR3 reads TGTGCAACCAGGGACCGTGCCCTAGCGACCACTGAAGCTTTCTTT. Translating it yields CATRDRALATTEAFF.

The chain links TRBV5-4 to TRBJ1-1; weak D call: TRBD1 (5 bases). Germline V gives CDR1 SGHNT, CDR2 YYREEE (reference sequence). Trimming pared 0 bases from V and 1 base from J, leaving 10 bases between. This CDR3 contains 15 residues. The CDR3 loop is CASSLVGRRNTEAFF. CDR3 nucleotide sequence: TGTGCCAGCAGCTTGGTGGGGCGGCGGAACACTGAAGCTTTCTTT.

V gene TRBV5-1 combines with J gene TRBJ1-1; 7 bases align to TRBD1. V lost 4 bases to trimming and J lost 1 base; unmatched junction nucleotides: 4. The CDR3 has 14 residues. CDR1 and CDR2 (germline): SGHRS, YFSETQ. The CDR3 sequence is CASSIGTENTEAFF. CDR3 sequence (DNA): TGCGCCAGCAGCATAGGGACAGAGAACACTGAAGCTTTCTTT.